The clone carrying this T cell receptor beta chain was counted once. The antigen is not known. The record originates from a study of T cell responses to AZD1222 COVID-19 vaccine. Whole-study results and caveats: Following two doses of AZD1222, Spike-specific TCR breadth and depth rose.

Assay: immunoSEQ multiplex PCR; the TCRdb copy retains only in-frame clones and omits some. The table has about 140,000 clones, roughly 89% seen once; the top ten hold about 4.8%. V was clipped by 9 bases and J by 3 bases, with 14 bases between them. The CDR3 is made up of 14 amino acids. Looked up from germline, CDR1 is LNHDA and CDR2 is SQIVND (reference sequence). This sequence originates from an adult in good health. The chain joins TRBV19 to TRBJ2-2; D unresolved. Source: peripheral blood, taken on day 0 of AZD1222 vaccination. The CDR3 region has the DNA TGTGCCAGCACCCAGGTGGTCTACACCGGGGAGCTGTTTTTT. Protein product: CASTQVVYTGELFF.